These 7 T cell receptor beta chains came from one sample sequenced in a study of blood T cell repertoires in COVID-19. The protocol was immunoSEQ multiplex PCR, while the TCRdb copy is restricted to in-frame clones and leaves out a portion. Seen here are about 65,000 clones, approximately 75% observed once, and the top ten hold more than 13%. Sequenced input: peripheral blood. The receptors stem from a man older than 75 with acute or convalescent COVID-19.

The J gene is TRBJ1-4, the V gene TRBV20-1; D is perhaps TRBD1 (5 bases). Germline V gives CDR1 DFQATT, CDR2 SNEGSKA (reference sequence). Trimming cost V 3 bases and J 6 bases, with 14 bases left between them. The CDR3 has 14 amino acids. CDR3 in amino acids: CSASLGLLDEKLFF. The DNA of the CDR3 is TGCAGTGCTAGTTTGGGACTTTTGGATGAAAAACTGTTTTTT.

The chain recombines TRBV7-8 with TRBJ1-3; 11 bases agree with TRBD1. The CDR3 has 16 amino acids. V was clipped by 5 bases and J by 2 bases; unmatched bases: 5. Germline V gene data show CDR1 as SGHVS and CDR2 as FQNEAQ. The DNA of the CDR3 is TGTGCCAGCAGCGCACCGGGACAGGGGGCTGGAAACACCATATATTTT. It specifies CASSAPGQGAGNTIYF.

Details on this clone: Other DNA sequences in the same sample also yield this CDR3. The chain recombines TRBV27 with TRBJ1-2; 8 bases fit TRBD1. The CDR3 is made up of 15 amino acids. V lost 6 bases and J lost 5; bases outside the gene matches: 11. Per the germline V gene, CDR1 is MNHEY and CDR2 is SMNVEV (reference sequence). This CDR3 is CASSSSGQGRYGYTF. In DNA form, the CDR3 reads TGTGCCAGCAGCAGCTCCGGACAGGGCCGATATGGCTACACCTTC.

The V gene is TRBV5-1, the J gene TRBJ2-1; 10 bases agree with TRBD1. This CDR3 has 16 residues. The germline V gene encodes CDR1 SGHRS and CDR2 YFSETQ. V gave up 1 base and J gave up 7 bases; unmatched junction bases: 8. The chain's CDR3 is CASSLHRTGGLNEQFF. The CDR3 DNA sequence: TGCGCCAGCAGCTTGCACCGGACAGGGGGGCTGAATGAGCAGTTCTTC.

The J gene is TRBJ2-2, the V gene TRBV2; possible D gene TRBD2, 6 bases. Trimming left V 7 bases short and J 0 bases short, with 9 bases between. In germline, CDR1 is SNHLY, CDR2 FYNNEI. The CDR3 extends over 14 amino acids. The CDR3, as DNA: TGTGCCAGCATTCGGGAGCCGAACACCGGGGAGCTGTTTTTT. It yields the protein CASIREPNTGELFF.

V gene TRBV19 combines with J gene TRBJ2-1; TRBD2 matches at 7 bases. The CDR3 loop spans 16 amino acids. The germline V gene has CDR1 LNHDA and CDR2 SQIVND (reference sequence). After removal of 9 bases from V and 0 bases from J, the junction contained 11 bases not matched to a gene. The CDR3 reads CASSRDYRSSYNEQFF. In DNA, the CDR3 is TGTGCCAGCTCCCGGGACTACCGTAGCTCCTACAATGAGCAGTTCTTC.

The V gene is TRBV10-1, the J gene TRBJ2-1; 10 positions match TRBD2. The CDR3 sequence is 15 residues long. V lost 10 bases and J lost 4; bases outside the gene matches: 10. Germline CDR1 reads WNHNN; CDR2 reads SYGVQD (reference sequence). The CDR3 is CATSRPSGGYNEQFF. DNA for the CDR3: TGCGCCACCTCCCGGCCTAGCGGGGGATACAATGAGCAGTTCTTC.